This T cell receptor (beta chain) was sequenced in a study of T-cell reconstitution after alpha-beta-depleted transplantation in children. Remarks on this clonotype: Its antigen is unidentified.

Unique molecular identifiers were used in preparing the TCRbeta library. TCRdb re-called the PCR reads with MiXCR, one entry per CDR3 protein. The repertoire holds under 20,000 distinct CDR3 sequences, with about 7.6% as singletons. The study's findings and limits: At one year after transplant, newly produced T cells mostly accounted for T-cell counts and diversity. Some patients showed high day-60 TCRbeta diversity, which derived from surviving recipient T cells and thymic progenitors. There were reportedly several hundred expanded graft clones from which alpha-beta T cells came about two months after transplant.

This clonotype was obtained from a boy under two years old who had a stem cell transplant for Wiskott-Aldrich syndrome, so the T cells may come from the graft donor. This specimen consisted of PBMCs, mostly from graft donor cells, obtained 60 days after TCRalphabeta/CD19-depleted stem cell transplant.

CDR3 nucleotides: TGTGCCAGCAGTGAAGCGGCCGGGTCGAAGGTTTACACCATATATTTT. Protein: CASSEAAGSKVYTIYF. The chain is built from TRBV2 and TRBJ1-3; D unclear. Trimming cost V 0 bases and J 8 bases, with 17 bases left between them. Looked up from germline, CDR1 is SNHLY and CDR2 is FYNNEI. CDR3 length equals 16 residues.